The clone carrying this TCR beta chain was detected only a few times. This sample is drawn from a study of early T cells in non-severe SARS-CoV-2 infection. The germline V gene has CDR1 MNHNS and CDR2 SASEGT. This CDR3 has 15 residues. After removal of 7 bases from V and 1 base from J, the junction contained 7 bases not matched to a gene. cDNA molecules, individually, were tagged with unique molecular identifiers. One entry per CDR3 protein, called by TCRdb with MiXCR from the 5' RACE reads. The sample shows around 64,000 distinct CDR3 sequences, 10% to 15% of them seen only once. The clonotype originates from an adult who was a healthcare worker with PCR-confirmed SARS-CoV-2 infection or an uninfected control (not recorded which). Material for sequencing was whole blood. J is TRBJ2-5 and V is TRBV6-1; 9 bases line up with TRBD2. This chain's CDR3 is CASIRASGAQETQYF. Here the CDR3 DNA reads TGTGCCAGCATTCGTGCTAGCGGGGCCCAAGAGACCCAGTACTTC.